A single sample gave rise to the 27 T cell receptor beta chains below, sequenced in a study of T cell responses to AZD1222 COVID-19 vaccine. Here immunoSEQ multiplex PCR was the method, and the copy in TCRdb shows in-frame clones only, minus some. This sample has about 73,000 clones; around 81% occur once, and the top ten carry about 50%. Material: peripheral blood, obtained 28 days after the second AZD1222 dose. All receptors derive from an adult who received the AZD1222 COVID-19 vaccine.

The V call is TRBV27, the J call TRBJ1-5; D not certain. Germline assignment: CDR1 MNHEY and CDR2 SMNVEV (reference sequence). The V gene lost 4 bases and the J gene lost 3 bases, with 13 bases spanning the gap. This CDR3 comprises 15 residues. In DNA form, the CDR3 reads TGTGCCAGCAGTTCGCAGAACAGCTACAATCAGCCCCAGCATTTT. It translates to CASSSQNSYNQPQHF.

This clone came up a few times. The chain combines TRBV5-1 with TRBJ1-4; D not certain. This CDR3 comprises 13 residues. The V end was cut by 5 bases, the J end by 8 bases, with 13 bases between. The germline gives CDR1 SGHRS, CDR2 YFSETQ. In DNA, the CDR3 is TGCGCCAGCAGTCGAAGGGAGGGCGAAAAACTGTTTTTT. Protein product: CASSRREGEKLFF.

The rearrangement uses TRBV28 and TRBJ2-2; D unresolved. V was cut by 8 bases and J by 4 bases, with 8 bases left in between. This CDR3 comprises 12 residues. Germline lookup yields CDR1 MDHEN and CDR2 SYDVKM. CDR3 nucleotides: TGTGCCAGCGATCGAGGCACCGGGGAGCTGTTTTTT. Translation gives CASDRGTGELFF.

The V gene is TRBV28, the J gene TRBJ2-7; D assignment may be TRBD1 or TRBD2 (6 bases each). This CDR3 is 12 amino acids long. Germline values: CDR1 MDHEN, CDR2 SYDVKM. The V and J ends lost 9 bases and 5 bases respectively, with 14 bases between them. The CDR3 DNA reads TGTGCCAGTGGGGGGCTAGGGGACGAGCAGTACTTC. It is translated as CASGGLGDEQYF.

This chain links TRBV30 with TRBJ1-4, with 10 bases aligning to TRBD1. Losses at the gene ends were 0 bases for V and 6 bases for J; bases not matched to a gene: 1. The CDR3 consists of 14 residues. Germline CDR1 GTSNPN, CDR2 SVGIG (reference sequence). CDR3 coding DNA: TGTGCCTGGAGTGTAGGACAGGGGGATGAAAAACTGTTTTTT. Protein sequence: CAWSVGQGDEKLFF.

The chain recombines TRBV4-2 with TRBJ2-7; D is undetermined. The length of the CDR3 is 12 residues. Germline CDR1 is LGHNA and CDR2 is YNFKEQ. V was cut by 1 base and J by 5 bases, with 6 bases left in between. CDR3 loop: CASSQGSHEQYF. CDR3 bases: TGTGCCAGCAGCCAAGGGTCCCACGAGCAGTACTTC.

V gene TRBV28 combines with J gene TRBJ1-6; TRBD1 matches 7 bases. Germline values: CDR1 MDHEN, CDR2 SYDVKM. The CDR3 has 15 amino acids. The V and J ends lost 7 bases and 9 bases, in that order; junction bases with no gene match: 12. CDR3 sequence (DNA): TGTGCCAGCAATCCTTCGGGACAGAATCGTTCACCCCTCCACTTT. It translates to CASNPSGQNRSPLHF.

Only a few counts were recorded for this clone. The chain has TRBV2 and TRBJ2-7, with TRBD1 matching over 8 bases. The germline CDR1 and CDR2 sequences are SNHLY and FYNNEI. V was pared by 8 bases and J by 3 bases, with 9 bases of the junction left unmatched. The CDR3 contains 14 residues. CDR3 sequence (DNA): TGTGCCAGCTCGGGACAGGCCCCCCTCTACGAGCAGTACTTC. It encodes CASSGQAPLYEQYF.

The chain joins TRBV7-3 to TRBJ2-1; TRBD2 matches at 11 bases. This CDR3 comprises 16 residues. The germline gives CDR1 SGHTA, CDR2 FQGTGA. V was pared by 5 bases and J by 0 bases, with 3 bases of the junction left unmatched. The CDR3 region has the DNA TGTGCCAGCAGCGCTACTAGCGGGAGCTCCTACAATGAGCAGTTCTTC. Its translation: CASSATSGSSYNEQFF.

As for this clone: One end of the junction is discordant with germline, which a read error may explain. Written as DNA, the CDR3 is TGTGCCAGCATTGGGGCAGGCGAACCGTACGGGCAGTACTTC. As protein: CASIGAGEPYGQYF. This chain joins TRBV2 and TRBJ2-7, with D possibly being TRBD1 (5 bases). CDR1 is SNHLY and CDR2 is FYNNEI in the germline V gene. This CDR3 spans 14 amino acids. The complete variable domain, with remaining parts taken from reference TRBV2 and TRBJ2-7, reads EPEVTQTPSHQVTQMGQEVILRCVPISNHLYFYWYRQILGQKVEFLVSFYNNEISEKSEIFDDQFSVERPDGSNFTLKIRSTKLEDSAMYFCASIGAGEPYGQYFGPGTRLTVT.

The chain carries TRBV12-3 or TRBV12-4 and TRBJ2-3; maybe TRBD1 (6 bases). Trimming removed 7 bases at V and 3 bases at J, with 8 bases between. The CDR3 extends over 12 amino acids. The CDR3 protein is CASTQGTDTQYF. The CDR3 region has the DNA TGTGCCAGCACTCAGGGGACAGATACGCAGTATTTT.

The chain uses TRBV3-1 (or the pseudogene TRBV3-2) and TRBJ2-7; perhaps TRBD2 as D (5 bases). Trimming stripped 0 bases from V and 3 bases from J, with 15 bases between. CDR3 length: 16 amino acids. Germline V gene data show CDR1 as LGHDT and CDR2 as YNNKEL (reference sequence). The CDR3 here is CASSQEWGVGVYEQYF. CDR3 nucleotides: TGTGCCAGCAGCCAAGAATGGGGTGTCGGGGTCTACGAGCAGTACTTC.

The J gene is TRBJ2-2, the V gene TRBV7-8; D is tentatively TRBD1 or TRBD2 (5 bases each). Trimming stripped 2 bases from V and 0 bases from J, with 7 bases between. This CDR3 has 15 residues. Germline V gives CDR1 SGHVS, CDR2 FQNEAQ. The CDR3 coding sequence is TGTGCCAGCAGCTTATGGGGGTCGAACACCGGGGAGCTGTTTTTT. The encoded protein is CASSLWGSNTGELFF.

CDR3 protein: CATSFALASEVDTQYF. In nucleotides, the CDR3 is TGTGCCACCAGCTTCGCCTTGGCTAGTGAGGTAGATACGCAGTATTTT. V gene TRBV15 combines with J gene TRBJ2-3, with D unclear. The CDR3 has 16 residues. V lost 5 bases, J lost 5 bases, and 20 bases lay in between. Germline lookup yields CDR1 LNHNV and CDR2 YYDKDF (reference sequence).

The gene calls are TRBV30 and TRBJ1-1; D unresolved. Deletions cut 0 bases from V and 1 base from J, with 6 bases between. Germline lookup yields CDR1 GTSNPN and CDR2 SVGIG (reference sequence). The CDR3 spans 13 residues. CDR3 sequence: CAWSVQTNTEAFF. CDR3 bases: TGTGCCTGGAGTGTACAGACGAACACTGAAGCTTTCTTT.

This rearrangement joins TRBV10-2 to TRBJ2-1; D gene uncertain. The germline V and J ends were trimmed by 8 bases and 7 bases, with 9 bases remaining between them. The CDR3 loop spans 11 amino acids. The germline V gene has CDR1 WSHSY and CDR2 SAAADI. The CDR3 protein is CASSGFNEQFF. Here the CDR3 DNA reads TGCGCCAGCTCCGGGTTTAATGAGCAGTTCTTC.

The rearrangement uses TRBV7-9 and TRBJ2-1; 7 bases line up with TRBD1. V was pared by 6 bases and J by 4 bases, with 9 bases of the junction left unmatched. Germline CDR1 and CDR2: SEHNR and FQNEAQ (reference sequence). The CDR3 extends over 15 amino acids. CDR3 protein: CASRPAGGTYNEQFF. The CDR3 bases are TGTGCCAGCAGACCCGCAGGGGGAACTTACAATGAGCAGTTCTTC.

The CDR3 loop is CASRRTGTSGTGELFF. CDR3 bases: TGTGCCAGCAGGCGCACCGGGACTAGCGGGACCGGGGAGCTGTTTTTT. This chain joins TRBV14 and TRBJ2-2, with 12 bases that match TRBD2. The V gene end was trimmed by 6 bases and the J gene end by 5 bases; junction bases not matched to a gene: 7. The CDR3 totals 16 residues. Per the germline V gene, CDR1 is SGHDN and CDR2 is FVKESK.

The chain is built from TRBV30 and TRBJ1-2, with TRBD1 identical over 9 bases. This CDR3 is built from 12 residues. The trim removed 4 bases at V and 10 bases at J, leaving 7 bases unmatched. Looked up from germline, CDR1 is GTSNPN and CDR2 is SVGIG (reference sequence). The CDR3 DNA reads as TGTGCCTGGACCCTGGACAGGGGCATCTACACCTTC. This encodes CAWTLDRGIYTF.

The chain links TRBV15 to TRBJ1-5; D unclear. The CDR3 length is 14 residues. V shed 3 bases and J shed 4 bases, with 10 bases lying between them. The germline V gene encodes CDR1 LNHNV and CDR2 YYDKDF (reference sequence). The CDR3 region has the DNA TGTGCCACCAGCAGGACCTATCAAAATCAGCCCCAGCATTTT. It translates to CATSRTYQNQPQHF.

This clone was seen only once. The rearrangement joins TRBV27 to TRBJ2-7; 7 positions agree with TRBD1. CDR3 length: 12 residues. Germline lookup yields CDR1 MNHEY and CDR2 SMNVEV (reference sequence). With 5 bases clipped from V and 3 bases from J, the junction kept 1 base outside the gene matches. CDR3 nucleotides: TGTGCCAGCAGTCGACAGGGCTACGAGCAGTACTTC. It yields the protein CASSRQGYEQYF.

A few counts support this clone. The rearrangement uses TRBV28 and TRBJ2-7, with D possibly TRBD2 on 6 matching bases. V lost 8 bases to trimming and J lost 2 bases, with 16 bases between them. CDR1 is MDHEN, CDR2 SYDVKM, per germline. The CDR3 runs to 14 residues. The DNA for the CDR3 is TGTGCCAGCTGGAGTCCGGGACTTCCCTACGAGCAGTACTTC. Translating gives CASWSPGLPYEQYF.

The CDR3 DNA sequence: TGTGCCAGCAGCCAAGAAGATACAGGGAGCACTGAAGCTTTCTTT. Translated, it gives CASSQEDTGSTEAFF. V usage is TRBV3-1 (or the pseudogene TRBV3-2) and J usage is TRBJ1-1, with a weak D call TRBD1 (6 bases). The V gene's germline CDR1 is LGHDT and CDR2 YNNKEL (reference sequence). The CDR3 has 15 residues. V was pared by 0 bases and J by 4 bases, with 12 bases between.

Only one count was recorded for this clone. CDR3 sequence (DNA): TGTGCCAGTAGTGTTGGACAGGGGTTTATTCAGCCCCAGCATTTT. It translates to CASSVGQGFIQPQHF. The V gene is TRBV19, the J gene TRBJ1-5, with 9 bases lining up with TRBD1. J was trimmed by 6 bases and V by 5 bases; bases with no gene match: 8. This CDR3 is 15 amino acids long. Germline lookup yields CDR1 LNHDA and CDR2 SQIVND (reference sequence).

V usage is TRBV19 and J usage is TRBJ2-3, with D perhaps TRBD1 (6 bases). Germline lookup yields CDR1 LNHDA and CDR2 SQIVND (reference sequence). Trimming took off 4 bases at V and 1 base at J, with 9 bases between the two ends. The CDR3 has 14 amino acids. The CDR3 loop reads CASSSAGGTDTQYF. CDR3 coding DNA: TGTGCCAGTAGTAGCGCAGGGGGCACAGATACGCAGTATTTT. Full variable domain (missing parts from reference TRBV19 and TRBJ2-3): DGGITQSPKYLFRKEGQNVTLSCEQNLNHDAMYWYRQDPGQGLRLIYYSQIVNDFQKGDIAEGYSVSREKKESFPLTVTSAQKNPTAFYLCASSSAGGTDTQYFGPGTRLTVL.

This clone was detected only a few times. The chain recombines TRBV9 with TRBJ1-5; tentative D call: TRBD1 (6 bases). The CDR3 consists of 17 residues. Trimming took 3 bases from V and 6 from J, leaving 22 bases between them. Per the germline V gene, CDR1 is SGDLS and CDR2 is YYNGEE. CDR3 in amino acids: CASSEEGGALGPQPQHF. The CDR3 DNA follows: TGTGCCAGCAGCGAGGAGGGGGGGGCGTTGGGTCCTCAGCCCCAGCATTTT.

The chain has TRBV15 and TRBJ1-5; D possibly corresponds to TRBD1 (5 bases). V was trimmed by 0 bases and J by 9 bases, leaving 15 bases between them. Germline CDR1 is LNHNV and CDR2 is YYDKDF (reference sequence). The CDR3 sequence is 15 residues long. CDR3 in amino acids: CATSRDGTGLGPQHF. DNA for the CDR3: TGTGCCACCAGCAGAGATGGGACCGGGCTCGGGCCCCAGCATTTT.